This TCR beta chain came from a study of blood T cell repertoires in COVID-19. Study-level information: Acute and convalescent COVID-19 specimens originated in the United States, Italy and Spain. PBMCs, B-cell-depleted T cells, or T cells were the source of the cDNA or gDNA that made up the material.

In the original processing: Amplification with reference gene primers provided the estimates of nucleated cell counts. Here immunoSEQ multiplex PCR was the method, and the copy in TCRdb shows in-frame clones only, minus some. V and J calls and clone size are given by that table; D and trimming were obtained from the DNA. The top ten hold roughly a tenth of the sample, which has about 58,000 clones, roughly 80% seen once. Seattle's cohort entered during active infection and was followed longitudinally. CDR1 is SNHLY and CDR2 is FYNNEI in the germline V gene. Germline trimming cut 8 bases from V and 5 bases from J; bases unmatched to any gene: 8. This CDR3 has 14 residues.

V and J are TRBV2 and TRBJ1-5; TRBD1 matches at 8 bases. Sequenced: peripheral blood. This clonotype was sampled from a man in his forties or fifties with COVID-19, enrolled during active disease. CDR3 in amino acids: CASSTGGGYQPQHF. DNA of the CDR3: TGTGCCAGCTCTACAGGGGGTGGTTATCAGCCCCAGCATTTT.